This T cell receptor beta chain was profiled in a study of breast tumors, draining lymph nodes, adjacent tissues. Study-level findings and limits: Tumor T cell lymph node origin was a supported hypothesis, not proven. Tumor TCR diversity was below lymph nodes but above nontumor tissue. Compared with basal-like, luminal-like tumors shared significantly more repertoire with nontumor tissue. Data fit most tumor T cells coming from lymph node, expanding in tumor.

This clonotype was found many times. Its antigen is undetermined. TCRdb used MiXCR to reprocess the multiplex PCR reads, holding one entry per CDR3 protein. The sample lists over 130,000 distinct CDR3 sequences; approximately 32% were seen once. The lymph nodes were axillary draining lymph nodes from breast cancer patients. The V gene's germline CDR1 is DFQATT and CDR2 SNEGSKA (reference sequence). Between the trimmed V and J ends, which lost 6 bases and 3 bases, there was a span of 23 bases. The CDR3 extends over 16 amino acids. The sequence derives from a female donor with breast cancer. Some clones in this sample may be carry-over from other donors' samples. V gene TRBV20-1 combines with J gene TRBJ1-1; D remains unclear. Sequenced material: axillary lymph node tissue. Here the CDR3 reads CSAPFGIHTSDTEAFF. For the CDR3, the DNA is TGCAGTGCCCCCTTCGGGATACACACATCGGACACTGAAGCTTTCTTT.